This T cell receptor beta chain was found in a study of cytomegalovirus exposure and HLA in healthy donors. Primers for the PCR totalled 60 Vbeta and 13 Jbeta. How the authors handled the data: It was a later analysis that counted about 80 million unique TCR beta chains, of which roughly 11 million were shared. The method was immunoSEQ multiplex PCR; TCRdb's version includes in-frame clones alone and lacks a portion of them. The V and J calls and clone size come from that table; D and trimming were worked out from the DNA. This sample yields 150,000 or so clones, of which about 79% are seen a single time; about 6% belongs to the top ten. Germline CDR1 is SGHAT and CDR2 is FQNNGV. This CDR3 contains 13 residues. Trimming cost V 5 bases and J 4 bases, with 11 bases left between them. As for this clone: Its antigen is undetermined.

Study-level findings and limits: Because they were indistinguishable, some V segments, including TRBV6-2 and TRBV6-3, were excluded.

The rearrangement uses TRBV11-2 and TRBJ1-1, with D hard to call. This sequence originates from a man aged 50 or older in good health and CMV-seropositive. The sample comprised PBMCs. CDR3 DNA: TGTGCCAGCAGCCAGGCTACTTTCACTGAAGCTTTCTTT. Protein sequence: CASSQATFTEAFF.